Listed below are T cell receptor beta chains from one sample, sequenced in a study of cytotoxic CD8 clonotypes in ibrutinib-treated CLL. Sequencing was performed with immunoSEQ multiplex PCR; in TCRdb, only in-frame clones are kept and a portion is missing. The table lists 330,000 or so clones, roughly 70% of them singletons. Material: PBMCs, obtained after 36 months of ibrutinib treatment. The source of these receptors is a human donor with chronic lymphocytic leukemia. Both conserved end residues are part of each CDR3. The D gene is left open where the match is weak. Some rows mark clone size as missing; the rest say once, few, many or name a class of expanded clone.

j_gene: TRBJ2-7
abundance: -
v_gene: TRBV7-8
len: 14
d_gene: TRBD2
CDR3aa: CASSPPTSGIEQYF
CDR3nt: TGTGCCAGCAGCCCGCCAACTAGCGGGATCGAGCAGTACTTC

j_gene: TRBJ2-7
abundance: few
v_gene: TRBV5-1
len: 13
d_gene: -
CDR3aa: CASSLAGSHEQYF
CDR3nt: TGCGCCAGCAGCTTGGCGGGGTCCCACGAGCAGTACTTC

j_gene: TRBJ2-7
abundance: -
v_gene: TRBV29-1
len: 13
d_gene: -
CDR3aa: CSVTGRLSYEQYF
CDR3nt: TGCAGCGTCACCGGTCGACTTTCCTACGAGCAGTACTTC

j_gene: TRBJ1-2
abundance: few
v_gene: TRBV5-4
len: 13
d_gene: -
CDR3aa: CASSAPQSDGYTF
CDR3nt: TGTGCCAGCAGCGCTCCACAGTCCGATGGCTACACCTTC

j_gene: TRBJ2-3
abundance: -
v_gene: TRBV2
len: 18
d_gene: TRBD2
CDR3aa: CASSVGLAGGPSTDTQYF
CDR3nt: TGTGCCAGCAGTGTTGGACTAGCGGGGGGACCTAGCACAGATACGCAGTATTTT

j_gene: TRBJ2-7
abundance: -
v_gene: TRBV10-2
len: 13
d_gene: -
CDR3aa: CASSERVSYEQYF
CDR3nt: TGCGCCAGCAGTGAGCGCGTCTCCTACGAGCAGTACTTC

j_gene: TRBJ2-3
abundance: -
v_gene: TRBV7-9
len: 15
d_gene: -
CDR3aa: CASSPMGQGTDTQYF
CDR3nt: TGTGCCAGCAGCCCCATGGGGCAGGGGACAGATACGCAGTATTTT

j_gene: TRBJ2-7
abundance: -
v_gene: TRBV28
len: 13
d_gene: -
CDR3aa: CASSFMAPGEQYF
CDR3nt: TGTGCCAGCAGTTTCATGGCCCCGGGGGAGCAGTACTTC

j_gene: TRBJ1-6
abundance: -
v_gene: TRBV11-2
len: 15
d_gene: TRBD1
CDR3aa: CASSTRDRANSPLHF
CDR3nt: TGTGCCAGCAGCACAAGGGACAGGGCAAATTCACCCCTCCACTTT

j_gene: TRBJ2-1
abundance: -
v_gene: TRBV5-1
len: 16
d_gene: TRBD2
CDR3aa: CASSLEAGGSYNEQFF
CDR3nt: TGCGCCAGCAGCTTGGAGGCGGGAGGGTCCTACAATGAGCAGTTCTTC

j_gene: TRBJ1-4
abundance: -
v_gene: TRBV10-3
len: 13
d_gene: -
CDR3aa: CAISTDYNEKLFF
CDR3nt: TGTGCCATCAGTACCGATTACAATGAAAAACTGTTTTTT

j_gene: TRBJ2-7
abundance: -
v_gene: TRBV19
len: 13
d_gene: -
CDR3aa: CASSFGVWAEQYF
CDR3nt: TGTGCCAGTAGTTTTGGAGTGTGGGCCGAGCAGTACTTC

j_gene: TRBJ1-3
abundance: once
v_gene: TRBV5-5
len: 17
d_gene: -
CDR3aa: CASSLATVQGGRNTIYF
CDR3nt: TGTGCCAGCAGCTTGGCCACCGTACAGGGAGGTAGAAACACCATATATTTT

j_gene: TRBJ2-3
abundance: -
v_gene: TRBV4-1
len: 19
d_gene: TRBD2
CDR3aa: CASSQERTGLAGWADTQYF
CDR3nt: TGCGCCAGCAGCCAAGAAAGAACGGGACTAGCGGGATGGGCAGATACGCAGTATTTT